Sequencing of this T cell receptor beta chain was carried out in a study of molecular identifiers for immune sequencing clone quantification. Germline-derived CDR1 and CDR2 are WSHSY and SAAADI. V shed 0 bases and J shed 3 bases, with 18 bases lying between them. This CDR3 is 17 amino acids long. TCRdb redid the calling of the PCR reads with MiXCR, one entry per CDR3 protein. Of roughly 630,000 distinct CDR3 sequences listed, roughly 25% are singletons. The count of this clonotype is one. The chain links TRBV10-2 to TRBJ2-7; possible D gene TRBD2, 7 bases. This TCR came from a human donor in good health. Some libraries in this study had Jurkat cell RNA spiked in. Sequencing input: naive CD8+ T cells from blood, with Jurkat cell RNA spiked in. Subset noted: FACS-sorted CD8+CD4-CCR7+CD45RA+ naive T cells. The CDR3 region is CASSESTGPPGGYEQYF. CDR3 DNA: TGCGCCAGCAGTGAGTCGACAGGTCCACCGGGGGGCTACGAGCAGTACTTC.